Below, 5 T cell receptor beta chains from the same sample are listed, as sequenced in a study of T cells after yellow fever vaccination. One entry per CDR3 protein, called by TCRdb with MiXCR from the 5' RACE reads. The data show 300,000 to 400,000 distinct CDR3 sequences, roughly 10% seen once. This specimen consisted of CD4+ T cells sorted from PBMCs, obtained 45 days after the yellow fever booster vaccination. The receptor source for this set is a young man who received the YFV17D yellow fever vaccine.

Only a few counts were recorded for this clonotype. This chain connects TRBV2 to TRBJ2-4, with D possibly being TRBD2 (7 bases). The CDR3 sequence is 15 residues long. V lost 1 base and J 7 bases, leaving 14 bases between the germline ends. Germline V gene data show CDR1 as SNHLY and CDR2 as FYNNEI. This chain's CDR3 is CASSEVGGASNIQYF. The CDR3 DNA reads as TGTGCCAGCAGTGAAGTAGGGGGGGCAAGTAACATTCAGTACTTC.

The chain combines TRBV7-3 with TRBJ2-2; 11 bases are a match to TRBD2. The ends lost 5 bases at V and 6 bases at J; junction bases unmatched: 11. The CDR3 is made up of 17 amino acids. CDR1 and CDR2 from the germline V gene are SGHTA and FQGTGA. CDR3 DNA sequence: TGTGCCAGCAGCCCCCGGGGTCTGACTAGCGGGGCCGGGGAGCTGTTTTTT. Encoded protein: CASSPRGLTSGAGELFF.

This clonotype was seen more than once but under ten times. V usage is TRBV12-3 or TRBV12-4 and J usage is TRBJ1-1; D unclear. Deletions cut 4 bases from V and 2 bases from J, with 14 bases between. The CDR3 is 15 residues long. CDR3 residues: CASSYSGMTNTEAFF. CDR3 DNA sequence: TGTGCCAGCAGTTACTCCGGGATGACAAACACTGAAGCTTTCTTT.

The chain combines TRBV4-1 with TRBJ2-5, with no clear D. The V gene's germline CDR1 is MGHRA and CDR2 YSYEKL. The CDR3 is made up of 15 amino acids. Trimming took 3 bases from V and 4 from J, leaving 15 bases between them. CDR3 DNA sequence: TGCGCCAGCAGCCAGGACCTCATGACCCGAGAGACCCAGTACTTC. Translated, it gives CASSQDLMTRETQYF.

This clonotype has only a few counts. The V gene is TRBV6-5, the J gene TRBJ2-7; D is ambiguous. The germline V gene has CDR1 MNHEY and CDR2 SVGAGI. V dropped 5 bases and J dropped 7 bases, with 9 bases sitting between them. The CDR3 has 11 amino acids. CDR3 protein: CASSNYREQYF. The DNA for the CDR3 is TGTGCCAGCAGTAACTACAGAGAGCAGTACTTC.